This TCR beta chain was found in a study of cytotoxic CD8 clonotypes in ibrutinib-treated CLL. TCRdb's copy holds only in-frame clones and misses some; the assay was immunoSEQ multiplex PCR. The data hold approximately 17,000 clones, with about 70% observed a single time. Notes on this clone: Its antigen is undetermined.

CDR1 is SGHTA and CDR2 is FQGNSA in the germline V gene. V lost 5 bases, J lost 8 bases, and 16 bases lay in between. The CDR3 runs to 14 residues. Findings and caveats of the study: In sustained-remission versus progressing patients, sampling times differed. Clonality grew at ibrutinib response; at progression, it decreased back toward baseline.

The chain combines TRBV7-2 with TRBJ2-1; D gene uncertain. The source material was PBMCs, sampled before ibrutinib treatment. This TCR derives from a human donor with chronic lymphocytic leukemia. The CDR3 spells CASSRSLVRYEQFF. CDR3 coding DNA: TGTGCCAGCAGCCGATCTCTAGTACGCTATGAGCAGTTCTTC.